Listed below are T cell receptor beta chains from one sample, sequenced in a study of shared clonotypes between healthy human individuals. This table comes from immunoSEQ multiplex PCR, and its TCRdb copy is limited to in-frame clones, with some not included. The sample includes about 1.5 million clones, around 97% seen only once; the top ten take 1% to 1.5%. Sequenced: naive CD4+ T cells sorted from blood. Receptors were obtained from a man in his thirties or forties in good health. Each CDR3 is given with its conserved first and last residue. Fields, in order: CDR3 protein, CDR3 DNA, clone size, J gene, V gene, D gene. A D gene is named only where the DNA matches it firmly. Only part of the rows carry a size: once, few, many, or a class if the clone is expanded.

CASSPPSGANEQFF,TGTGCCAGCTCACCACCGTCGGGAGCTAATGAGCAGTTCTTC,-,TRBJ2-1,TRBV18,-
CASSSPGDHHEQYF,TGTGCCAGCAGCTCCCCAGGGGACCACCACGAGCAGTACTTC,-,TRBJ2-7,TRBV6-6,-
CASSPRWRGQGGANVLTF,TGTGCCAGTAGTCCTAGATGGAGGGGACAAGGTGGGGCCAACGTCCTGACTTTC,-,TRBJ2-6,TRBV19,-
CAITTGGRSTDTQYF,TGTGCCATCACTACAGGGGGGAGAAGCACAGATACGCAGTATTTT,-,TRBJ2-3,TRBV10-3,TRBD1
CASSQVGIIGYTF,TGTGCCAGCAGCCAAGTTGGGATTATTGGCTACACCTTC,-,TRBJ1-2,TRBV14,-
CAKGTLSSYEQYF,TGTGCCAAAGGGACATTGAGCTCCTACGAGCAGTACTTC,-,TRBJ2-7,TRBV2,-
CASSSRGIPNYGYTF,TGTGCCAGCAGTTCCCGGGGGATACCTAACTATGGCTACACCTTC,once,TRBJ1-2,TRBV27,-
CAWSVPSPRAHQPQHF,TGTGCCTGGAGTGTACCCTCTCCCCGGGCCCATCAGCCCCAGCATTTT,once,TRBJ1-5,TRBV30,-
CASRLAGVLEQYF,TGTGCCAGCCGACTAGCGGGTGTGCTCGAGCAGTACTTC,-,TRBJ2-7,TRBV7-2,TRBD2
CSVEADSNQPQHF,TGCAGCGTTGAAGCCGATAGCAATCAGCCCCAGCATTTT,-,TRBJ1-5,TRBV29-1,-
CSRKGVRGYTF,TGCAGTAGGAAGGGCGTACGTGGCTACACCTTC,-,TRBJ1-2,TRBV20-1,-
CASSPGLRSTEAFF,TGTGCCAGCAGCCCCGGACTGAGGAGCACTGAAGCTTTCTTT,-,TRBJ1-1,TRBV7-3,-
CASSRETSRQGKNYEQYF,TGTGCCAGCAGTAGAGAGACTTCCCGACAGGGGAAGAACTACGAGCAGTACTTC,-,TRBJ2-7,TRBV2,TRBD1
CSVDEIQFF,TGCAGCGTTGACGAGATCCAGTTCTTC,-,TRBJ2-1,TRBV29-1,-
CASSGRAEQFF,TGTGCCAGCAGCGGAAGAGCGGAGCAGTTCTTC,once,TRBJ2-1,TRBV9,-
CASSQVGDTYGYTF,TGCGCCAGCAGCCAAGTTGGGGACACCTATGGCTACACCTTC,-,TRBJ1-2,TRBV4-1,-
CASTRGDQPQHF,TGCGCCAGCACCCGGGGAGATCAGCCCCAGCATTTT,-,TRBJ1-5,TRBV23-1,-
CASSPTSSGNTIYF,TGTGCCAGCTCTCCAACTTCTTCTGGAAACACCATATATTTT,-,TRBJ1-3,TRBV2,-
CASNPTGGYEQYF,TGTGCCAGCAACCCTACAGGGGGGTACGAGCAGTACTTC,-,TRBJ2-7,TRBV6-6,TRBD1
CASSNQRLAGSTDTQYF,TGCGCCAGCAGCAACCAAAGACTAGCGGGTAGCACAGATACGCAGTATTTT,-,TRBJ2-3,TRBV5-1,TRBD2
CASSYSRGIEETQYF,TGTGCCAGCAGTTACAGCAGGGGGATAGAAGAGACCCAGTACTTC,-,TRBJ2-5,TRBV6-5,TRBD1
CASSLAPRAGSNEQFF,TGTGCCAGCAGCTTGGCTCCCAGGGCGGGTAGCAATGAGCAGTTCTTC,-,TRBJ2-1,TRBV5-4,-
CASSTLFGRPMDF,TGTGCCAGCAGCACACTATTTGGACGGCCTATGGACTTC,-,TRBJ2-7,TRBV11-3,-
CASSVSWTGDTGELFF,TGCGCCAGCAGTGTTTCTTGGACAGGGGACACCGGGGAGCTGTTTTTT,-,TRBJ2-2,TRBV10-1,TRBD1
CASKRDEQFF,TGTGCCAGCAAGAGGGATGAGCAGTTCTTC,-,TRBJ2-1,TRBV2,-
CASSKRGDNQPQHF,TGTGCCAGCTCAAAAAGAGGGGACAATCAGCCCCAGCATTTT,few,TRBJ1-5,TRBV18,-
CASSLAITAYQETQYF,TGTGCCAGCAGCTTAGCGATAACCGCCTACCAAGAGACCCAGTACTTC,-,TRBJ2-5,TRBV7-8,-
CASSLGTGGQQYF,TGTGCCAGCAGCCTTGGGACAGGCGGGCAGCAGTACTTC,-,TRBJ2-7,TRBV11-3,TRBD1
CAISESAGGRDNEQFF,TGTGCCATCAGTGAGTCCGCGGGAGGGCGGGACAATGAGCAGTTCTTC,-,TRBJ2-1,TRBV10-3,TRBD2
CASSPYDRRGETQYF,TGTGCCAGCAGCCCATACGACAGGCGGGGAGAGACCCAGTACTTC,-,TRBJ2-5,TRBV5-4,-
CASSVLSSGSFYNEQFF,TGTGCCAGCAGTGTATTGTCTAGCGGGAGTTTTTACAATGAGCAGTTCTTC,-,TRBJ2-1,TRBV6-1,TRBD2
CASSLWAPNTGELFF,TGTGCCAGCAGCTTATGGGCTCCGAACACCGGGGAGCTGTTTTTT,once,TRBJ2-2,TRBV11-2,-
CASSHLGADTGELFF,TGCGCCAGCAGCCACTTAGGCGCCGACACCGGGGAGCTGTTTTTT,-,TRBJ2-2,TRBV10-1,-
CASSQGTSSSYEQYF,TGTGCCAGCAGCCAAGGGACTAGTAGTTCCTACGAGCAGTACTTC,-,TRBJ2-7,TRBV11-3,TRBD2
CASSAYTGPNEKLFF,TGTGCCAGCAGTGCCTACACGGGTCCGAATGAAAAACTGTTTTTT,-,TRBJ1-4,TRBV25-1,-
CASSATGGAGTEAFF,TGTGCCAGCAGCGCGACAGGGGGCGCAGGCACTGAAGCTTTCTTT,once,TRBJ1-1,TRBV5-4,TRBD1
CASSPGTGYEQYF,TGTGCCAGCTCACCAGGGACTGGCTACGAGCAGTACTTC,-,TRBJ2-7,TRBV18,-
CSVEESGRRSDTQYF,TGCAGCGTTGAAGAAAGCGGGAGAAGGTCTGATACGCAGTATTTT,-,TRBJ2-3,TRBV29-1,TRBD2
CASSLDRISYEQYF,TGTGCCAGCAGCTTGGACAGAATCTCCTACGAGCAGTACTTC,-,TRBJ2-7,TRBV11-2,-
CASSIPTVSGNTIYF,TGTGCCAGTAGTATCCCGACAGTGTCTGGAAACACCATATATTTT,-,TRBJ1-3,TRBV19,-
CASSVFGQGDEQYF,TGTGCCAGCAGCGTATTCGGACAGGGCGACGAGCAGTACTTC,-,TRBJ2-7,TRBV2,TRBD1
CASRISNQPQHF,TGTGCCAGCAGGATCAGCAATCAGCCCCAGCATTTT,-,TRBJ1-5,TRBV6-1,-
CASSVSGTSLFNEQFF,TGTGCCAGCAGCGTTTCCGGGACTAGCCTTTTTAATGAGCAGTTCTTC,-,TRBJ2-1,TRBV9,TRBD2
CASSLDAGQGQETQYF,TGTGCCAGCAGCTTAGACGCGGGACAGGGACAAGAGACCCAGTACTTC,-,TRBJ2-5,TRBV11-3,TRBD1
CASSFVTSGTDTQYF,TGCGCCAGCAGCTTTGTGACTAGCGGGACAGATACGCAGTATTTT,-,TRBJ2-3,TRBV5-1,TRBD2
CASSLGDYGTDTQYF,TGTGCCAGCAGCTTGGGCGATTATGGCACAGATACGCAGTATTTT,-,TRBJ2-3,TRBV7-9,-